This TCR beta chain comes out of a study of T cells in Graves' hyperthyroidism and ophthalmopathy. This clonotype has only one observation. In germline, CDR1 is SGDLS, CDR2 YYNGEE. The CDR3 loop spans 16 amino acids. J gave up 3 bases and V 4 bases, and 10 bases lay outside the gene matches. TCR beta CDR3 sequences were amplified from RNA transcripts. TCR CDR3 underwent first-round RT-PCR with the HTBI primer set. MiXCR, applied by TCRdb to the multiplex PCR reads, yields one record per CDR3 protein. The sample has about 59,000 distinct CDR3 sequences, around 50% seen once. Sequenced: blood. This TCR was sampled from an older woman with Graves' ophthalmopathy. The chain recombines TRBV9 with TRBJ2-3; 8 bases align to TRBD2. The CDR3 DNA reads TGTGCCAGCAGCCCCGGGCGGGAGGAGTGGACAGATACGCAGTATTTT. It is translated as CASSPGREEWTDTQYF.